The clone carrying this T cell receptor beta chain was observed a handful of times. The data were obtained in a study of T-cell reconstitution after alpha-beta-depleted transplantation in children. V lost 4 bases to trimming and J lost 6 bases, with 10 bases between them. The CDR3 sequence is 13 residues long. Looked up from germline, CDR1 is MRHNA and CDR2 is SNTAGT. Unique molecular identifiers were used to barcode this TCRbeta library. One entry per CDR3 protein, called by TCRdb with MiXCR from the PCR reads. The sample has about 610,000 distinct CDR3 sequences; over 9.5% are singletons. This chain links TRBV6-4 with TRBJ2-1, with D unclear. This TCR came from a human donor who donated a stem cell graft to a child with acute myeloid leukemia. Sequenced material: PBMCs from the stem cell graft donor, taken from the stem cell graft. Written as DNA, the CDR3 is TGTGCCAGCAGTGTCTGGGTGGGCAATGAGCAGTTCTTC. It yields the protein CASSVWVGNEQFF.